Listed here is a single T cell receptor (beta chain). The clone's antigen remains unknown. No per-base quality is available; no much larger clone lies one base away. V sheds 0 bases and J sheds 0 bases, leaving 10 bases between their ends. Via the germline V gene, CDR1 is SGHRS and CDR2 YFSETQ. There are 16 amino acids in the CDR3, from cysteine to phenylalanine inclusive. The sequence is cut down to CDR3 DNA, 48 bases in frame from base 1. This entry is derived from a study of shared clonotypes between healthy human individuals (dated by TCRdb to the early 2020s). Concerning the study at large: The cohort included a few men and a couple of women between 18 and 49 years of age. For each donor, CD4 naive and CD4 memory were each run on three plates, CD8 naive on two plates, and CD8 memory on one plate. Blood TCR repertoires of five healthy adults were deeply sequenced to estimate repertoire size and the extent of clonotype sharing between individuals. Leukapheresis yielded between about 0.85 and 10 billion PBMCs per donor. To increase sequencing depth and limit assay-specific biases, TCR repertoire library preparation and sequencing were carried out by different laboratories using diverse techniques.

Using the deep immunoSEQ assay, multiplex PCR amplified TCR CDR3 regions from genomic DNA. For each cell subset, the extracted genomic DNA was distributed evenly across all wells of several immunoSEQ 96-well plates, and each plate served as one replicate. For sorted subsets, around 0.2 ug of genomic DNA, equivalent to around 30,000 T cell genomes, went into each replicate PCR. Purified libraries were measured with a Qubit 3.0 fluorometer, size-checked on a Bioanalyzer 2100, and measured again with the KAPA Library Quantification kit. Each immunoSEQ 96-well plate was sequenced on its own single-read 150-cycle Illumina NextSeq 550 flow cell. On the study's bioinformatics: Because the immunoSEQ output held only junctional sequences and lacked quality scores, the filtering could not match the filtering applied to full-length reads. Sequences were annotated with PyIR, a Python wrapper for IgBLAST v1.9, and V/J genes and CDR3 were assigned using IMGT germline references. Reads were removed for weak V/J assignments (E-value above 1e-6), missing CDR3, stop codons, out-of-frame junctions, or ambiguous translated residues. V3J clonotypes were defined as sequences sharing an identical inferred V gene, J gene, and CDR3 amino acid sequence. The percentage overlap between two repertoires was calculated by dividing the number of shared unique clonotypes by the size of the smaller repertoire. Three approaches were used to assess repertoire richness: RTK rarefaction, the Chao1 estimator, and Recon v2.1 estimates of unobserved clonotypes. Generation probabilities were computed with OLGA for all TCRbeta clonotypes obtained by the gDNA method from a handful of donors. TCRdb carries this immuneACCESS record with in-frame sequences only. Its versions omit some clonotypes, under half of them owing to an unresolved V gene in the studies checked, with the rest unexplained. The V and J calls and clone size are taken from that table; D and trimming were inferred from the DNA. A total of 850,000 to 1,100,000 clones appear in this sample, 70% to 80% of them only once. The top ten clones comprise 0.89% of the sample.

General findings and caveats noted by the study authors: Sampling was limited to blood, and TCR repertoires in tissue likely differ from TCR repertoires in blood. Incomplete sequencing was indicated by rarefaction of sorted-subset datasets, despite the large sequencing depth. About 4.5% of naive CD4, approximately 3.7% of naive CD8, about 2.1% of memory CD4, and 0.4% of memory CD8 clonotypes were shared across a few donors. Estimated clonotype richness was generally larger for naive than for memory subsets. Pairwise subsampling led to the expectation that sequencing depth would affect the degree of clonotype sharing among donors. Compared with non-shared clonotypes, the clonotypes found in all four sorted-subset donors had higher generation probabilities. The genetic and exposure-history diversity represented was limited by the small number of donors.

Healthy HIV-negative adults with no recently reported acute infections or vaccinations were included as donors. Every donor was a Caucasian adult living in Nashville, Tennessee, USA. Magnetic negative selection was used to enrich CD4+ T cells, after which naive cells were positively selected on CD45RA and the negative fraction became the memory subset. After blood collection by leukapheresis, PBMCs were isolated using Ficoll-Histopaque density gradient centrifugation and then cryopreserved in the vapor phase of liquid nitrogen. Purity and quantity of every magnetically sorted T cell population were checked by analytical flow cytometry. Genomic DNA was isolated from every sorted fraction and measured by UV absorbance on a Nanodrop 2000c.

The sequenced material came from memory CD4+ T cells from PBMCs. Taken with the paper, the label for cell subset or site translates to: CD45RA-negative fraction. The receptor chain draws on TRBV5-1 and TRBJ2-1; TRBD1 is a weak D gene call, 6 bases matching. The sequence derives from a man aged 18 to 30 in good health. Some clones in this sample may be carry-over from other donors' samples. The nucleotides are TGCGCCAGCAGCTTGGAGGGGGTCCGCTCCTACAATGAGCAGTTCTTC. Its coded protein is CASSLEGVRSYNEQFF.